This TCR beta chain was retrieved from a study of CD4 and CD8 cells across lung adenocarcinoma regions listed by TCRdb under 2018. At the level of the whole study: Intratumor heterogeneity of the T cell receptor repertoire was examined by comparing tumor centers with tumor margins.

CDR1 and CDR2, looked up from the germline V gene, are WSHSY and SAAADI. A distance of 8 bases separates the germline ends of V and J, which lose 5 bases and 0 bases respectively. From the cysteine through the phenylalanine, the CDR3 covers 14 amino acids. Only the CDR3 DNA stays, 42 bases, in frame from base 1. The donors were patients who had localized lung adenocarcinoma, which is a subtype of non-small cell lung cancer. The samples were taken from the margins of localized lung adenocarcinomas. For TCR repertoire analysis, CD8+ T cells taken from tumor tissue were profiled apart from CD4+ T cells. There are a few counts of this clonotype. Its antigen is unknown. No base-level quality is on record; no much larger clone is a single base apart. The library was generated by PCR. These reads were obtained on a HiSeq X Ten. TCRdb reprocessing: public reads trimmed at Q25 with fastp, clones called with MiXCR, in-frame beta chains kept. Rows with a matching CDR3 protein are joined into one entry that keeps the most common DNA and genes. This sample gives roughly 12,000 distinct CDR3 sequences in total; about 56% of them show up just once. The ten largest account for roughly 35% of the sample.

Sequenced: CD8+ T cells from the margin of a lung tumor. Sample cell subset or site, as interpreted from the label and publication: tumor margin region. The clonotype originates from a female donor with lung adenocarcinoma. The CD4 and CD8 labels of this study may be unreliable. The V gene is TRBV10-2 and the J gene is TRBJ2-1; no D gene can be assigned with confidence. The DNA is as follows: TGCGCCAGCAGTACGTGGGGCTCCTACAATGAGCAGTTCTTC. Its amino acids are CASSTWGSYNEQFF.